This T cell receptor beta chain appears in the sequencing data of a study of monozygotic twins with inflammatory bowel disease. TCRdb re-called the 5' RACE reads, yielding one record per CDR3 amino acid sequence without DNA. The table gives over 200,000 distinct CDR3 sequences; the top ten clones make up around 1.5% of it. The germline CDR1 and CDR2 sequences are DFQATT and SNEGSKA (reference sequence). The CDR3 runs to 16 residues. The sequence came from a human donor with ulcerative colitis or Crohn's disease, or a healthy co-twin of an affected twin (not recorded which). The sample consisted of blood. The rearrangement uses TRBV20-1 and TRBJ2-3; as DNA is missing, the TRBD1 call by TCRdb cannot be tested. The CDR3 sequence is CSAFNRDGSSTDTQYF.